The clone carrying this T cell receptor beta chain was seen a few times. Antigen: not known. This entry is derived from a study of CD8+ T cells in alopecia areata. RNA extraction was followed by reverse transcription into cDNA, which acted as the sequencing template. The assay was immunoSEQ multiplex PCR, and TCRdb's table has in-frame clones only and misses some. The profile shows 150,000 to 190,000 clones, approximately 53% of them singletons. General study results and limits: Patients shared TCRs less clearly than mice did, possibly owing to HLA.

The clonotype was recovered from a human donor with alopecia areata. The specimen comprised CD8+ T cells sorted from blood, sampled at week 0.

The CDR3, as DNA: TGTGCCAGCAGCTTAGCATTAACTGGACTAGCGGGGGGTCCAGAGACCCAGTACTTC. It is translated as CASSLALTGLAGGPETQYF. The gene calls are TRBV7-8 and TRBJ2-5, with 14 bases identical to TRBD2. This CDR3 is built from 19 residues. The V gene's germline CDR1 is SGHVS and CDR2 FQNEAQ. Trimming removed 0 bases from V and 4 bases from J; junction bases left unmatched: 10.